This TCR beta chain emerged from a study of control samples from healthy donors and cancer patients. Using immunoSEQ multiplex PCR, the repertoire was profiled, and TCRdb retains in-frame clones only, with some absent. The sample records roughly 120,000 clones, more than 75% being singletons. V was trimmed by 3 bases and J by 7 bases, leaving 4 bases between them. The CDR3 has 11 residues. Germline V gene lookup returns CDR1 SEHNR and CDR2 FQNEAQ (reference sequence). This clone appeared once. The V gene is TRBV7-9, the J gene TRBJ2-1; D unresolved. This clonotype originated in a woman in her sixties or seventies in good health. The sequenced sample was blood. CDR3: CASSFENEQFF. The CDR3, as DNA: TGTGCCAGCAGCTTCGAGAATGAGCAGTTCTTC.